This T cell receptor beta chain originates from a study of T-cell reconstitution after alpha-beta-depleted transplantation in children. TCRbeta library construction was performed incorporating unique molecular identifiers. TCRdb called the PCR reads again in MiXCR, with one record for every CDR3 protein. The repertoire holds roughly 20,000 distinct CDR3 sequences, 11% seen once, with 20% to 30% in the top ten. Trimming at V came to 6 bases and at J to 5 bases, leaving 7 bases not matched to a gene. Germline lookup yields CDR1 MNHNS and CDR2 SASEGT. This CDR3 spans 15 amino acids. This clonotype was seen ten or more times.

The receptor comes from a human donor who donated a stem cell graft to a child with chronic granulomatous disease. Specimen: PBMCs from the stem cell graft donor, collected from the stem cell graft. The chain uses TRBV6-1 and TRBJ1-5, with 10 nucleotides matching TRBD1. This CDR3 reads CASSWTGGLDQPQHF. The DNA for the CDR3 is TGTGCCAGCAGCTGGACAGGGGGTTTAGATCAGCCCCAGCATTTT.